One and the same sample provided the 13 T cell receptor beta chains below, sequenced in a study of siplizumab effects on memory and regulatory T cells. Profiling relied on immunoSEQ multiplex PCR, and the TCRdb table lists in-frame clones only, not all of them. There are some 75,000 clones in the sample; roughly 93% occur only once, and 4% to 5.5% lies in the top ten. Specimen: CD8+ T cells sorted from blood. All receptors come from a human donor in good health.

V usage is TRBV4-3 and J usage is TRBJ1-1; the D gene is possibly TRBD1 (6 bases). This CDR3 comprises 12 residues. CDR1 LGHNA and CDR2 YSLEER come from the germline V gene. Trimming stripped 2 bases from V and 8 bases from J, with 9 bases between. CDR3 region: CASSQMGAEAFF. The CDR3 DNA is TGCGCCAGCAGCCAAATGGGGGCAGAAGCTTTCTTT.

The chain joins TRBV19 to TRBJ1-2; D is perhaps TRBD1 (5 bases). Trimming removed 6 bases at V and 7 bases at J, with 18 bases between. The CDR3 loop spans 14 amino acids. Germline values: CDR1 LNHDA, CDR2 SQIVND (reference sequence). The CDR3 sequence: CASSAVGGRTGYTF. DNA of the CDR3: TGTGCCAGTAGCGCAGTCGGGGGTAGAACTGGCTACACCTTC.

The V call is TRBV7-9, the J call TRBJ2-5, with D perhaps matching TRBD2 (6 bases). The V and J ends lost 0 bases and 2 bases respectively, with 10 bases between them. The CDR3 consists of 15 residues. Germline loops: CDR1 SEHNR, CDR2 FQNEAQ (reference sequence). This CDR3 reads CASSLAGGLQETQYF. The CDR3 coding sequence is TGTGCCAGCAGCTTAGCGGGGGGACTTCAAGAGACCCAGTACTTC. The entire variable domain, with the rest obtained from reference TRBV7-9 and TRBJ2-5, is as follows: DTGVSQNPRHKITKRGQNVTFRCDPISEHNRLYWYRQTLGQGPEFLTYFQNEAQLEKSRLLSDRFSAERPKGSFSTLEIQRTEQGDSAMYLCASSLAGGLQETQYFGPGTRLLVL.

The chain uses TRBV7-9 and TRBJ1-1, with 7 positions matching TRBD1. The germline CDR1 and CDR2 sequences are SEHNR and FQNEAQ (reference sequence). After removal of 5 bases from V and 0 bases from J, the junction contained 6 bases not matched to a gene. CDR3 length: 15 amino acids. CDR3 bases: TGTGCCAGCAGCCCGACGGGACAGTTGAACACTGAAGCTTTCTTT. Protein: CASSPTGQLNTEAFF. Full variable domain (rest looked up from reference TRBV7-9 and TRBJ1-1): DTGVSQNPRHKITKRGQNVTFRCDPISEHNRLYWYRQTLGQGPEFLTYFQNEAQLEKSRLLSDRFSAERPKGSFSTLEIQRTEQGDSAMYLCASSPTGQLNTEAFFGQGTRLTVV.

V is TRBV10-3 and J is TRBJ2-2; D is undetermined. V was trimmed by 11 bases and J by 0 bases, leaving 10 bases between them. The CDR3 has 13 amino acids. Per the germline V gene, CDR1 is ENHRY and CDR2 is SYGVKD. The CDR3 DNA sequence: TGTGCCGTTCAAATCTCGAACACCGGGGAGCTGTTTTTT. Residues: CAVQISNTGELFF.

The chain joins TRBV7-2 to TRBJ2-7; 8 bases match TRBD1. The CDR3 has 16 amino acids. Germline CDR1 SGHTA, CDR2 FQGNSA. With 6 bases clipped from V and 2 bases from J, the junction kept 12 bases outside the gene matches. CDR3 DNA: TGTGCCAGCAGTCAGTCTTGGACAGGGTTTACCTACGAGCAGTACTTC. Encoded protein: CASSQSWTGFTYEQYF.

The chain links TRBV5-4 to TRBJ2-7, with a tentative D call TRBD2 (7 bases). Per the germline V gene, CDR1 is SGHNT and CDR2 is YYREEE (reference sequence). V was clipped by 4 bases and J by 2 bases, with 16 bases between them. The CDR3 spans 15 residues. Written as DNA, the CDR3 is TGTGCCAGCAGCACCACTCTAGGGGGGGCCTACGAGCAGTACTTC. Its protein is CASSTTLGGAYEQYF. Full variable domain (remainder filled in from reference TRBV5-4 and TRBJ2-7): ETGVTQSPTHLIKTRGQQVTLRCSSQSGHNTVSWYQQALGQGPQFIFQYYREEENGRGNFPPRFSGLQFPNYSSELNVNALELDDSALYLCASSTTLGGAYEQYFGPGTRLTVT.

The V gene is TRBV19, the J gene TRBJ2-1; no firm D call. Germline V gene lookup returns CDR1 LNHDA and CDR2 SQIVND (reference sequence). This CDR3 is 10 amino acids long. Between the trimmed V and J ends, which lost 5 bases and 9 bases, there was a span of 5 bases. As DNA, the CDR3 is TGTGCCAGTAGTGGTCCTGAGCAGTTCTTC. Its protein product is CASSGPEQFF.

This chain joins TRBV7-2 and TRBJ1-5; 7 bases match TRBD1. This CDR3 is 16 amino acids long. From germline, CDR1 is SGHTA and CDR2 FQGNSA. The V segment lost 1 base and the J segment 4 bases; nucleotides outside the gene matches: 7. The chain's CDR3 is CASSLGGDRRNQPQHF. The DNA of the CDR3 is TGTGCCAGCAGCTTAGGTGGGGACAGAAGAAATCAGCCCCAGCATTTT.

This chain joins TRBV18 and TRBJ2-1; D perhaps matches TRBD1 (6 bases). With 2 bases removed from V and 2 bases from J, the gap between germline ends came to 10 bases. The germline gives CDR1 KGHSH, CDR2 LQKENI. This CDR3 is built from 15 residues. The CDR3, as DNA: TGTGCCAGCTCACCAACGGGACAAACCTACAATGAGCAGTTCTTC. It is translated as CASSPTGQTYNEQFF.

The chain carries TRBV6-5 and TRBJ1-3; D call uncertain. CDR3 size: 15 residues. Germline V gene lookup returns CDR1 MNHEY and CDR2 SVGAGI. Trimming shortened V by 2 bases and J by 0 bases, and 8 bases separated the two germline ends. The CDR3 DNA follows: TGTGCCAGCAGTTACCGGGGAGGCTCTGGAAACACCATATATTTT. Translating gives CASSYRGGSGNTIYF.

CDR3 DNA sequence: TGCAGCGTTGAAGATTGGAACGGGGAGAGATACGAGCAGTACTTC. Its protein product is CSVEDWNGERYEQYF. This chain joins TRBV29-1 and TRBJ2-7, with D possibly TRBD2 on 5 matching bases. The germline V gene encodes CDR1 SQVTM and CDR2 ANQGSEA. The V end lost 0 bases, the J end lost 4 bases, and 16 bases lay between the germline ends. The CDR3 loop spans 15 amino acids.

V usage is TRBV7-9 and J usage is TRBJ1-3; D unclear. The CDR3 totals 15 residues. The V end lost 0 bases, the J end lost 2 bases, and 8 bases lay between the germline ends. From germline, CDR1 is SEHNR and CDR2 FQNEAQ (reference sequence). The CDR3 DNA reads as TGTGCCAGCAGCTTAGCCGAGTACGCTGGAAACACCATATATTTT. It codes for CASSLAEYAGNTIYF.